This T cell receptor (beta chain) is from a study of cytomegalovirus exposure and HLA in healthy donors. General study results and limits: Through in vitro validation, three CMV-associated chains were shown to be specific for CMV antigens.

As regards this clone: Its antigen is as yet unknown.

The PCR contained 60 Vbeta and 13 Jbeta primers. Using immunoSEQ multiplex PCR, the repertoire was profiled, and TCRdb retains in-frame clones only, with some absent. The sample yields 60,000 to 90,000 clones, roughly 82% seen once. V lost 5 bases and J 6 bases, leaving 18 bases between the germline ends. This CDR3 contains 15 residues. CDR1 and CDR2 (germline): SGHVS, FNYEAQ. Each donor was healthy, and each was a bone marrow donor. Nominally healthy donors provided the samples, though records likely missed some immune exposures. This clonotype was obtained from a man between 65 and 85 years old in good health and CMV-seropositive. V is TRBV7-6 and J is TRBJ2-3, with D possibly TRBD2 on 6 matching bases. Input material: PBMCs. DNA of the CDR3: TGTGCCAGCAGCCGGGGTCGCCCCCGGGGGGATACGCAGTATTTT. Amino acid sequence: CASSRGRPRGDTQYF.